This passage covers 28 T cell receptor beta chains from one sample sequenced in a study of blood T cell repertoires in COVID-19. Method: immunoSEQ multiplex PCR; TCRdb's copy keeps in-frame clones and lacks some. This sample yields tens of thousands of clones, of which about 89% are seen a single time; around 1.1% belongs to the top ten. The material sequenced was peripheral blood. These receptor sequences come from a human donor in a cohort sampled during active COVID-19.

The J gene is TRBJ1-5, the V gene TRBV28; possibly TRBD1 for D (5 bases). V lost 2 bases, J lost 6 bases, and 20 bases lay in between. The CDR3 totals 17 residues. Germline V lookup: CDR1 MDHEN, CDR2 SYDVKM. CDR3 region: CASSLPRRGTWGQPQHF. CDR3 sequence (DNA): TGTGCCAGCAGTTTACCCCGTCGGGGGACTTGGGGTCAGCCCCAGCATTTT.

The J gene is TRBJ1-6, the V gene TRBV25-1; D is ambiguous. From germline, CDR1 is MGHDK and CDR2 SYGVNS. The CDR3 covers 13 residues. V lost 1 base and J lost 7, with 5 bases in between. CDR3 bases: TGTGCCAGCAGTGAATCTAAGAATTCACCCCTCCACTTT. Translation: CASSESKNSPLHF.

The chain combines TRBV29-1 with TRBJ2-3; 9 bases are shared with TRBD1. The germline V gene encodes CDR1 SQVTM and CDR2 ANQGSEA. CDR3 length: 13 residues. Losses at the gene ends were 6 bases for V and 0 bases for J; bases not matched to a gene: 1. In DNA, the CDR3 is TGCAGCGTCGACAGGGGGAGCACAGATACGCAGTATTTT. This sequence encodes CSVDRGSTDTQYF.

The genes are TRBV21-1 and TRBJ2-3; whether TRBD1, the table's D call, matches the DNA was not checked. TRBV21-1 is a pseudogene segment. The CDR3 consists of 11 residues. CDR3 sequence: CASTGLGTQYF. Written as DNA, the CDR3 is TGTGCCAGCACAGGGCTGGGTACGCAGTATTTT.

The rearrangement joins TRBV5-1 to TRBJ1-5; D is possibly TRBD1 (6 bases). Trimming left V 4 bases short and J 0 bases short, with 20 bases between. The germline CDR1 and CDR2 sequences are SGHRS and YFSETQ. This CDR3 is built from 18 residues. Here the CDR3 DNA reads TGCGCCAGCAGCGTGAATCTCCGGGACACCCATAGCAATCAGCCCCAGCATTTT. Translating it yields CASSVNLRDTHSNQPQHF.

The chain couples TRBV7-9 to TRBJ2-5; TRBD1 aligns across 7 bases. V shed 4 bases, J shed 9 bases, and the junction held 5 bases outside the gene matches. CDR1 and CDR2 from the germline V gene are SEHNR and FQNEAQ (reference sequence). CDR3 length: 12 amino acids. The CDR3 sequence: CASSSSQGAQYF. The CDR3 nucleotides read TGTGCCAGCAGCTCGTCCCAGGGGGCCCAGTACTTC.

The chain is built from TRBV28 and TRBJ2-5, with D hard to call. V was shortened by 7 bases and J by 0 bases, with 3 bases between the two germline ends. The CDR3 consists of 11 residues. Germline V CDR1 and CDR2: MDHEN, SYDVKM. The CDR3 loop reads CASTYQETQYF. The CDR3 DNA sequence: TGTGCCAGCACCTACCAAGAGACCCAGTACTTC. The variable domain in full, completed from reference TRBV28 and TRBJ2-5, reads DVKVTQSSRYLVKRTGEKVFLECVQDMDHENMFWYRQDPGLGLRLIYFSYDVKMKEKGDIPEGYSVSREKKERFSLILESASTNQTSMYLCASTYQETQYFGPGTRLLVL.

The chain links TRBV29-1 to TRBJ2-7; 8 nucleotides agree with TRBD2. V was clipped by 0 bases and J by 7 bases; unmatched bases: 14. This CDR3 is built from 16 residues. CDR1 is SQVTM, CDR2 ANQGSEA, per germline. CDR3 DNA sequence: TGCAGCGTTGAAGATCGGGGGGGGAACTCCGGCTGGGAGCAGTACTTC. It codes for CSVEDRGGNSGWEQYF.

This clone came up once. The V call is TRBV24-1, the J call TRBJ2-7, with TRBD2 as a possible D gene (6 bases). The CDR3 spans 15 residues. CDR1 and CDR2 (germline): KGHDR, SFDVKD. V dropped 2 bases and J dropped 2 bases, with 12 bases sitting between them. CDR3 sequence reads: CATSDSWGDPYEQYF. CDR3 bases: TGTGCCACCAGTGATTCCTGGGGGGACCCCTACGAGCAGTACTTC.

The J gene is TRBJ1-1, the V gene TRBV5-1, with 7 bases fitting TRBD1. Germline V gene sequence: CDR1 SGHRS, CDR2 YFSETQ. This CDR3 region has 15 residues. Trimming removed 1 base from V and 6 bases from J; junction bases left unmatched: 9. DNA of the CDR3: TGCGCCAGCAGCTTGCCGACAGGGAATGTCCCTGAAGCTTTCTTT. Translated, it gives CASSLPTGNVPEAFF.

The chain is built from TRBV4-1 and TRBJ2-5; 8 bases match TRBD2. Germline values: CDR1 MGHRA, CDR2 YSYEKL. The J segment lost 5 bases and the V segment lost 1 base, leaving 15 bases of the junction unmatched. This CDR3 has 18 residues. DNA of the CDR3: TGCGCCAGCAGCCAAGGGGCACAGGGAGGGCTAGCGGGCGAGACCCAGTACTTC. It translates to CASSQGAQGGLAGETQYF.

The J gene is TRBJ2-4, the V gene TRBV4-2; TRBD2 aligns across 11 bases. The V segment lost 2 bases and the J segment 2 bases; nucleotides outside the gene matches: 17. There are 21 residues in the CDR3. Germline V lookup: CDR1 LGHNA, CDR2 YNFKEQ. As DNA, the CDR3 is TGTGCCAGCAGCCAAAGTAGCGGGAGGGCTTTCCCAAGAGTCACCAAAAACATTCAGTACTTC. Translated: CASSQSSGRAFPRVTKNIQYF.

This chain connects TRBV7-9 to TRBJ2-1; D is undetermined. Germline CDR1 and CDR2: SEHNR and FQNEAQ (reference sequence). The CDR3 sequence is 14 residues long. Trimming left V 5 bases short and J 4 bases short, with 12 bases between. CDR3 region: CASSPEKLYNEQFF. The CDR3 nucleotides read TGTGCCAGCAGCCCCGAAAAGCTTTACAATGAGCAGTTCTTC.

The table lists this clone with a few counts. The chain uses TRBV16 and TRBJ2-7, with D unclear. The V and J ends lost 2 bases and 7 bases respectively, with 12 bases between them. CDR1 is KGHSY, CDR2 FQNENV, per germline. The CDR3 sequence is 13 residues long. CDR3 coding DNA: TGTGCCAGCAGCCAAACTACCCACGGGGAGCAGTACTTC. Translation: CASSQTTHGEQYF.

The rearrangement joins TRBV5-4 to TRBJ2-5, with a weak D call TRBD2 (6 bases). The germline gives CDR1 SGHNT, CDR2 YYREEE (reference sequence). V shed 4 bases and J shed 2 bases, with 12 bases lying between them. The CDR3 length is 14 residues. DNA for the CDR3: TGTGCCAGCAGCCCCGGGGGAATGCAAGAGACCCAGTACTTC. This sequence encodes CASSPGGMQETQYF.

The rearrangement links TRBV5-1 to TRBJ2-1; D possibly corresponds to TRBD2 (6 bases). CDR1 and CDR2 from the germline V gene are SGHRS and YFSETQ. V lost 2 bases and J 7 bases, leaving 13 bases between the germline ends. The CDR3 sequence is 14 residues long. In DNA form, the CDR3 reads TGCGCCAGCAGCTTTACCTCTGGGGGGAATGAGCAGTTCTTC. It codes for CASSFTSGGNEQFF.

The sample holds a few counts of this clone. The sample contains more than one DNA sequence encoding this CDR3. The rearrangement links TRBV28 to TRBJ2-7; 7 bases line up with TRBD1. V shed 6 bases and J 1 base; nucleotides not matched to a gene: 3. This CDR3 contains 13 residues. Germline-derived CDR1 and CDR2 are MDHEN and SYDVKM. CDR3 sequence reads: CASRTDRSYEQYF. The DNA of the CDR3 is TGTGCCAGCAGAACGGACAGGTCCTACGAGCAGTACTTC.

This clone has a single count. The chain's CDR3 is CASSITTSSEQFF. CDR3 bases: TGTGCCAGTAGTATTACTACTAGCAGTGAGCAGTTCTTC. The chain combines TRBV19 with TRBJ2-1, with D perhaps matching TRBD2 (6 bases). V lost 3 bases, J lost 9 bases, and 12 bases lay in between. Germline V lookup: CDR1 LNHDA, CDR2 SQIVND (reference sequence). This CDR3 contains 13 residues. Complete variable domain (other parts from reference TRBV19 and TRBJ2-1): DGGITQSPKYLFRKEGQNVTLSCEQNLNHDAMYWYRQDPGQGLRLIYYSQIVNDFQKGDIAEGYSVSREKKESFPLTVTSAQKNPTAFYLCASSITTSSEQFFGPGTRLTVL.

The rearrangement joins TRBV6-6 to TRBJ2-1; D is possibly TRBD1 (6 bases). V was pared by 5 bases and J by 0 bases, with 20 bases between. This CDR3 comprises 18 residues. Germline V gene sequence: CDR1 MNHNY, CDR2 SVGAGI (reference sequence). The CDR3: CASSPQGSGSSSYNEQFF. DNA for the CDR3: TGTGCCAGCAGTCCCCAGGGGTCGGGTAGCTCCTCCTACAATGAGCAGTTCTTC.

V usage is TRBV28 and J usage is TRBJ2-1; D remains ambiguous. CDR1 is MDHEN, CDR2 SYDVKM, per germline. The CDR3 length is 16 residues. V dropped 10 bases and J dropped 0 bases, with 19 bases sitting between them. CDR3 coding DNA: TGTGCCACTCGGTTGAGCCGGGTGAGCTCCTACAATGAGCAGTTCTTC. Translated: CATRLSRVSSYNEQFF.

The chain carries TRBV7-8 and TRBJ2-1, with D perhaps TRBD2 (5 bases). This CDR3 is built from 15 residues. Trimming took 2 bases from V and 7 from J, leaving 15 bases between them. Germline loops: CDR1 SGHVS, CDR2 FQNEAQ. The CDR3: CASSLPSGPGNEQFF. The CDR3 nucleotides are TGTGCCAGCAGCTTACCAAGCGGACCCGGGAATGAGCAGTTCTTC.

This chain joins TRBV19 and TRBJ1-2; D is perhaps TRBD1 (6 bases). The germline gives CDR1 LNHDA, CDR2 SQIVND (reference sequence). The ends were cut back, 5 bases at V and 2 bases at J, with 18 bases in the middle. This CDR3 comprises 16 residues. The CDR3 DNA sequence: TGTGCCAGTAGTCCCGAAGGACAAGGGGGAAACTATGGCTACACCTTC. It specifies CASSPEGQGGNYGYTF. Variable domain in full (rest from reference TRBV19 and TRBJ1-2): DGGITQSPKYLFRKEGQNVTLSCEQNLNHDAMYWYRQDPGQGLRLIYYSQIVNDFQKGDIAEGYSVSREKKESFPLTVTSAQKNPTAFYLCASSPEGQGGNYGYTFGSGTRLTVV.

The chain uses TRBV10-1 and TRBJ2-3; 12 nucleotides match TRBD2. The germline V gene has CDR1 WNHNN and CDR2 SYGVQD (reference sequence). Trimming took 6 bases from V and 2 from J; bases not matched to a gene: 6. The CDR3 spans 16 residues. This chain's CDR3 is CASSLRTSGNTDTQYF. CDR3 in DNA: TGCGCCAGCAGCCTCCGGACTAGCGGGAACACAGATACGCAGTATTTT.

The chain carries TRBV19 and TRBJ2-7, with a possible D match to TRBD2 (5 bases). Trimming cost V 5 bases and J 0 bases, with 14 bases left between them. The CDR3 has 15 amino acids. In germline, CDR1 is LNHDA, CDR2 SQIVND (reference sequence). The CDR3 DNA reads TGTGCCAGTAGTCAGAGGGAACGTTCCTCCTACGAGCAGTACTTC. It encodes CASSQRERSSYEQYF.

The chain employs TRBV28 and TRBJ2-7; 7 bases align to TRBD1. The CDR3 covers 14 residues. After removal of 6 bases from V and 6 bases from J, the junction contained 11 bases not matched to a gene. The germline V gene encodes CDR1 MDHEN and CDR2 SYDVKM. This CDR3 reads CASSSDRVSSEQYF. The CDR3 DNA is TGTGCCAGCAGCTCCGACAGGGTATCGTCCGAGCAGTACTTC.

This chain connects TRBV9 to TRBJ2-2; TRBD2 matches at 12 bases. Looked up from germline, CDR1 is SGDLS and CDR2 is YYNGEE. The CDR3 covers 18 residues. Trimming removed 0 bases from V and 6 bases from J; junction bases left unmatched: 9. The chain's CDR3 is CASSVVTSGTSGPGELFF. In DNA form, the CDR3 reads TGTGCCAGCAGCGTAGTAACTTCCGGGACTAGCGGGCCCGGGGAGCTGTTTTTT.

The chain joins TRBV3-1 (or the pseudogene TRBV3-2) to TRBJ2-7; 8 bases are shared with TRBD1. This CDR3 region has 15 residues. The junction had 7 bases not matched to a gene; V was cut back by 6 bases and J by 0 bases. Per the germline V gene, CDR1 is LGHDT and CDR2 is YNNKEL (reference sequence). CDR3 nucleotides: TGTGCCAGCAGACCGGGACAGGACAACTCCTACGAGCAGTACTTC. Amino acid sequence: CASRPGQDNSYEQYF.

This clone was observed a single time. J is TRBJ2-1 and V is TRBV27; D is possibly TRBD1 (6 bases). V was trimmed by 7 bases and J by 6 bases, leaving 19 bases between them. The CDR3 consists of 15 residues. The germline gives CDR1 MNHEY, CDR2 SMNVEV (reference sequence). The CDR3 loop reads CASISWGRGVNEQFF. The CDR3 region has the DNA TGTGCCAGCATCTCTTGGGGCAGGGGAGTCAATGAGCAGTTCTTC.